This TCR beta chain was sequenced during a study of beta chain features in type 1 diabetes (dated by TCRdb to the late 2010s). A note on the overall study: Patients and healthy donors did not differ in mean age, gender distribution, total cell number or subset yield. A total of 90 million to 140 million sorted cells were examined across all samples, and RNA yield correlated strongly with the number of cells per subset. In the study, TCRB repertoires of sorted circulating CD4+ T cell subsets from recently diagnosed type 1 diabetes patients were compared with those of matched healthy donors. Whereas all 30 or so donors provided naive and central memory subsets, regulatory and stem cell-like memory subsets were isolated from just 8 patients and about 8 healthy donors.

Each donor gave one peripheral blood draw, averaging approximately 110 mL, which was collected into heparinised tubes. Using a panel that included CD45RO, CCR7, CD25, CD127, CD95 and CD27, naive, central memory, regulatory and stem cell-like memory CD4+ T cells were sorted on a BD FACSAria II. A purity above 98% was achieved for all sorted populations. PBMCs were isolated right away by Lymphoprep density gradient centrifugation and were stained directly, without culture. So that batch effects would be minimized, each experiment stained and sorted samples in pairs, pairing one healthy donor with one patient. The entire isolated RNA was reverse transcribed using the High Capacity cDNA Reverse Transcription Kit, and thus expressed TCRB transcripts were sequenced. Naive, central memory and regulatory T cell samples underwent deep immunoSEQ sequencing, averaging about 3.57 million total reads per sample. After sorted cells were lysed in RLT buffer, RNA was extracted with DNase-treated RNeasy Micro or Mini kits, with the choice depending on cell number. Each cell subset was processed separately to prevent cross-contamination, with patient and healthy donor samples processed together. Using the immunoSEQ multiplex PCR, TCRB sequences were amplified from cDNA into 87-bp fragments spanning the CDR3 region. The amplicons were sequenced using the Illumina HiSeq platform. Under the source paper's analysis protocol: PCR bias was corrected computationally using synthetic template baselines, and reads within Hamming distance 2 were collapsed, with unmergeable singletons discarded. Reads were aligned against IMGT to assign V, D and J genes, CDR3 length and insertions or deletions at six rearrangement sites. Clonotype counts were normalized to sorted cell number within each subset before computing true diversity and Gini coefficients with the tcR R package. The overlap coefficient, calculated on TCRB nucleotide sequences, was used to quantify repertoire sharing. Drawn from immuneACCESS, this table holds only the in-frame rearrangements with V and J called that TCRdb kept. Clones are partly lost; checked studies trace under half to an unresolved V gene and leave the rest unexplained. V and J calls and clone size follow that table, whereas D and trimming were derived from the DNA. This sample gives over 150,000 clones in total; about 8.1% of them show up just once. The ten largest clonotypes hold 0.55% to 0.75% of the sample.

The CDR3 numbers 16 residues from cysteine through phenylalanine. Here the CDR3 DNA is all that survives: 48 bases in frame from base 1. The germline V gene supplies CDR1 SGHRS and CDR2 YFSETQ. For this chain, trimming is 4 bases at the V end and 5 bases at the J end, and the number of junction bases without a gene match is 11. This clone was seen only a few times. Its antigen target is currently unknown. No per-base quality is available; no much larger clone lies one base away. Overall study outcomes, separate from this receptor: In all four CD4+ subsets, TCRB CDR3 length was moderately but significantly shorter in type 1 diabetes patients. Sequencing cDNA rather than genomic DNA could over-represent highly expressing activated cells, although activation and CD3 levels did not differ between groups. Naive, central memory and regulatory TCRB repertoires appeared to be more similar among patients than among healthy donors. HLA sub-analyses involved small numbers of individuals, so any influence of HLA type on TCRB rearrangement remained unresolved. Shorter templates might be favored by PCR, yet because patient and control samples were amplified and corrected together, any such skew would affect both groups equally. Fewer insertions and more nucleotide deletions at VDJ recombination sites were observed in patients with type 1 diabetes, implying thymic rearrangement abnormalities.

The V gene is TRBV5-1 and the J gene is TRBJ1-4, with 7 bases aligning to TRBD1. The receptor was isolated from a man in his late teens or twenties in good health. Specimen: central memory CD4+ T cells from blood. For the CDR3, the sequence is CASSEIAGTENEKLFF. The sequenced DNA: TGCGCCAGCAGCGAGATTGCCGGGACAGAGAATGAAAAACTGTTTTTT.